The subject of this entry is one T cell receptor (beta chain). What it recognizes is unknown. Once graft tissue had been processed, intraepithelial and lamina propria lymphocytes were released. This sample was taken from a study of graft-versus-host responses after intestinal transplantation. Study-wide context: All recipients were transplanted with multivisceral, liver-intestinal, or isolated intestinal grafts. Anti-thymocyte globulin induction was given to all recipients, followed by tacrolimus and steroids for about 3 years. Points from the study as a whole: Declines in HvG clones occurring early post-transplant were associated with peak circulating GvH clone levels. Ileal or blood samples showed some GvH clones first, and such clones were also found in recipient marrow.

With 2 bases clipped from V and 7 bases from J, the junction kept 7 bases outside the gene matches. The CDR3 runs 15 residues. Per germline, CDR1 SGHRS and CDR2 YFSETQ. Produced via immunoSEQ multiplex PCR; TCRdb's table is partial and in-frame only. Of 25,000 to 30,000 clones in the sample, 80% were seen once. The sequences come from ileum tissue, collected 98 days after intestinal transplantation. The TCR sequence derives from a human patient who received an intestinal transplant, so some T cells may come from the graft donor. This rearrangement joins TRBV5-1 to TRBJ2-1, with 9 bases fitting TRBD1. CDR3 DNA sequence: TGCGCCAGCAGCTTCTACAGGGGGCTTTTTAATGAGCAGTTCTTC. Translating gives CASSFYRGLFNEQFF.